Below are 20 T cell receptor beta chains sequenced from a single sample in a study of T-cell memory formation after mild COVID-19. From the 5' RACE reads, TCRdb called clonotypes with MiXCR, one entry per CDR3 protein. The sample yields under 650,000 distinct CDR3 sequences, 15% to 20% seen once. Sequenced input: PBMCs or a T cell subset sorted from them (not recorded which). The receptors here all came from an adult woman who had mild COVID-19 (a few samples of this study predate the infection). Cell type and time point are not known.

This clonotype was counted only a few times. The genes are TRBV7-9 and TRBJ2-1, with D possibly TRBD2 on 7 matching bases. V was shortened by 4 bases and J by 7 bases, with 20 bases between the two germline ends. CDR1 and CDR2 (germline): SEHNR, FQNEAQ (reference sequence). CDR3 size: 16 residues. Written as DNA, the CDR3 is TGTGCCAGCAGCTGGGGCCTAGGGGGGGCGAGGAATGAGCAGTTCTTC. Translating gives CASSWGLGGARNEQFF.

In its sample, this clonotype was seen a few times. This chain links TRBV29-1 with TRBJ1-2, with a tentative D call TRBD1 (5 bases). The CDR3 spans 13 residues. Germline values: CDR1 SQVTM, CDR2 ANQGSEA. The germline V and J ends were trimmed by 3 bases and 2 bases, with 10 bases remaining between them. The CDR3: CSVDGRENYGYTF. The DNA of the CDR3 is TGCAGCGTTGACGGCAGGGAGAACTATGGCTACACCTTC.

The V gene is TRBV7-9, the J gene TRBJ2-1, with D perhaps matching TRBD1 or TRBD2 (6 bases each). V gave up 5 bases and J gave up 8 bases, with 13 bases separating them. CDR1 and CDR2 (germline): SEHNR, FQNEAQ (reference sequence). The CDR3 extends over 13 amino acids. CDR3 sequence: CASSGGPRDEQFF. The CDR3 DNA follows: TGTGCCAGCAGCGGGGGGCCGAGGGATGAGCAGTTCTTC.

This clonotype has only a few counts. The chain is built from TRBV9 and TRBJ2-2; no clear D gene. Trimming removed 0 bases at V and 4 bases at J, with 10 bases between. The CDR3 runs 15 residues. Looked up from germline, CDR1 is SGDLS and CDR2 is YYNGEE. The CDR3 sequence is CASSVGALGTGELFF. The DNA of the CDR3 is TGTGCCAGCAGCGTAGGTGCATTGGGCACCGGGGAGCTGTTTTTT. Drawing the rest from reference TRBV9 and TRBJ2-2, the complete variable domain is DSGVTQTPKHLITATGQRVTLRCSPRSGDLSVYWYQQSLDQGLQFLIQYYNGEERAKGNILERFSAQQFPDLHSELNLSSLELGDSALYFCASSVGALGTGELFFGEGSRLTVL.

CDR3 protein: CASSYASSGSSSYEQYF. The CDR3 nucleotides read TGTGCCAGCAGTTACGCTTCTAGCGGGTCGAGCTCCTACGAGCAGTACTTC. The genes are TRBV6-2 or TRBV6-3 and TRBJ2-7; TRBD2 aligns across 8 bases. The CDR3 runs 17 residues. Trimming removed 2 bases from V and 0 bases from J; junction bases left unmatched: 9. Germline CDR1 is MNHEY and CDR2 is SVGEGT.

This chain uses TRBV30 with TRBJ2-7; 9 nucleotides match TRBD1. V was clipped by 0 bases and J by 4 bases; unmatched bases: 7. Germline V gene lookup returns CDR1 GTSNPN and CDR2 SVGIG (reference sequence). The CDR3 is made up of 15 amino acids. The CDR3 loop is CAWSVPGQGRYEQYF. DNA for the CDR3: TGTGCCTGGAGTGTACCCGGACAGGGGAGGTACGAGCAGTACTTC.

This clonotype came up a few times. The V call is TRBV2, the J call TRBJ2-1; D may be TRBD1 or TRBD2 (5 bases each). The V gene lost 8 bases and the J gene lost 4 bases, with 12 bases spanning the gap. This CDR3 has 13 amino acids. Germline-derived CDR1 and CDR2 are SNHLY and FYNNEI. CDR3 residues: CASDGTGYNEQFF. The CDR3 bases are TGTGCCAGCGACGGGACGGGTTACAATGAGCAGTTCTTC.

J is TRBJ2-1 and V is TRBV7-9; D possibly matches TRBD1 or TRBD2 (5 bases each). Germline loops: CDR1 SEHNR, CDR2 FQNEAQ (reference sequence). There are 16 residues in the CDR3. V was trimmed by 1 base and J by 7 bases, leaving 17 bases between them. CDR3 nucleotides: TGTGCCAGCAGCTTAGAAGGTAGGGACCCGACAAATGAGCAGTTCTTC. Amino acids: CASSLEGRDPTNEQFF.

This clonotype was seen at least ten times. This rearrangement joins TRBV5-1 to TRBJ2-3, with 9 bases identical to TRBD2. Germline loops: CDR1 SGHRS, CDR2 YFSETQ. Germline trimming cut 1 base from V and 2 bases from J; bases unmatched to any gene: 2. The CDR3 contains 15 residues. CDR3 in amino acids: CASSLSGRNTDTQYF. For the CDR3, the DNA is TGCGCCAGCAGCTTGAGCGGGAGGAACACAGATACGCAGTATTTT.

The V call is TRBV6-1, the J call TRBJ1-1, with 10 bases fitting TRBD1. The CDR3 is made up of 17 amino acids. Germline-derived CDR1 and CDR2 are MNHNS and SASEGT. V trimming: 2 bases; J trimming: 0 bases; junction bases outside the gene matches: 6. For the CDR3, the DNA is TGTGCCAGCAGTGAAAGCACCGGGACAGGGGTGAACACTGAAGCTTTCTTT. This codes for CASSESTGTGVNTEAFF.

The sample holds a few counts of this clonotype. The rearrangement uses TRBV29-1 and TRBJ2-3; D gene uncertain. The CDR3 sequence is 13 residues long. From germline, CDR1 is SQVTM and CDR2 ANQGSEA. Deletions cut 8 bases from V and 0 bases from J, with 12 bases between. CDR3 region: CSTRKDSTDTQYF. For the CDR3, the DNA is TGCAGCACTCGGAAGGATAGCACAGATACGCAGTATTTT.

This clonotype was picked up a small number of times. This chain connects TRBV7-9 to TRBJ1-4; D is perhaps TRBD1 (6 bases). Trimming took off 2 bases at V and 4 bases at J, with 11 bases between the two ends. Germline loops: CDR1 SEHNR, CDR2 FQNEAQ (reference sequence). This CDR3 contains 15 residues. This chain's CDR3 is CASSLLGQLNEKLFF. The CDR3 region has the DNA TGTGCCAGCAGCTTACTCGGACAGCTTAATGAAAAACTGTTTTTT.

This clonotype was counted many times. V is TRBV20-1 and J is TRBJ2-7, with 11 bases matching TRBD2. The CDR3 spans 15 residues. The junction had 11 bases not matched to a gene; V was cut back by 6 bases and J by 4 bases. The germline V gene has CDR1 DFQATT and CDR2 SNEGSKA (reference sequence). The CDR3, as DNA: TGCAGTGCCAAGATACTAGCGGGAGTACCTTACGAGCAGTACTTC. Its translation is CSAKILAGVPYEQYF.

This clonotype was found a few times. The gene calls are TRBV27 and TRBJ2-2, with TRBD1 as a possible D gene (6 bases). The germline gives CDR1 MNHEY, CDR2 SMNVEV (reference sequence). This CDR3 has 16 amino acids. The ends were cut back, 4 bases at V and 4 bases at J, with 16 bases in the middle. The DNA of the CDR3 is TGTGCCAGCAGTTCCACGTGGGAAGGGGGCACCGGGGAGCTGTTTTTT. It specifies CASSSTWEGGTGELFF.

The rearrangement uses TRBV5-6 and TRBJ2-7; a weak D match, TRBD2 (6 bases). V was cut by 2 bases and J by 2 bases, with 11 bases left in between. This CDR3 contains 14 residues. The V gene's germline CDR1 is SGHDT and CDR2 YYEEEE. CDR3: CASSFRGLTYEQYF. CDR3 nucleotide sequence: TGTGCCAGCAGCTTTAGGGGACTGACCTACGAGCAGTACTTC. The entire variable domain, with the rest obtained from reference TRBV5-6 and TRBJ2-7, is as follows: DAGVTQSPTHLIKTRGQQVTLRCSPKSGHDTVSWYQQALGQGPQFIFQYYEEEERQRGNFPDRFSGHQFPNYSSELNVNALLLGDSALYLCASSFRGLTYEQYFGPGTRLTVT.

This chain uses TRBV29-1 with TRBJ2-7; D is perhaps TRBD1 or TRBD2 (5 bases each). This CDR3 comprises 16 residues. In germline, CDR1 is SQVTM, CDR2 ANQGSEA. Trimming cost V 6 bases and J 3 bases, with 24 bases left between them. The CDR3 nucleotides read TGCAGCGTGCTCCAAAGTCCCACCGGGGCTAGCTACGAGCAGTACTTC. Amino acids: CSVLQSPTGASYEQYF.

This clonotype has a handful of counts. This chain links TRBV12-3 or TRBV12-4 with TRBJ2-1; TRBD1 matches at 7 bases. The CDR3 length is 15 residues. V dropped 7 bases and J dropped 2; count of bases not matched to a gene: 8. The CDR3 coding sequence is TGTGCCAGCACCCGTCGACAGGGCCCCTACAATGAGCAGTTCTTC. Protein product: CASTRRQGPYNEQFF.

This clonotype was seen a handful of times. The rearrangement links TRBV7-3 to TRBJ2-7; no definite D call. Germline assignment: CDR1 SGHTA and CDR2 FQGTGA. The CDR3 sequence is 17 residues long. Trimming left V 1 base short and J 3 bases short, with 19 bases between. CDR3 sequence: CASSLRSGTAQIYEQYF. DNA for the CDR3: TGTGCCAGCAGCTTAAGAAGTGGTACAGCCCAGATCTACGAGCAGTACTTC.

This clonotype has at least ten counts. V usage is TRBV7-2 and J usage is TRBJ2-1; no clear D gene. The CDR3 length is 13 residues. Germline V gene sequence: CDR1 SGHTA, CDR2 FQGNSA. Trimming left V 3 bases short and J 1 base short, with 4 bases between. CDR3 amino acids: CASSFSSYNEQFF. CDR3 nucleotides: TGTGCCAGCAGCTTTAGTTCCTACAATGAGCAGTTCTTC.

This clonotype was seen a handful of times. The V gene is TRBV12-3 or TRBV12-4, the J gene TRBJ2-1; tentatively, D is TRBD1 (6 bases). The germline V and J ends were trimmed by 5 bases and 9 bases, with 26 bases remaining between them. The CDR3 has 17 amino acids. The CDR3 is CASSPRRKDSGQVEQFF. The DNA of the CDR3 is TGTGCCAGCAGTCCTCGCCGGAAGGACAGTGGCCAAGTTGAGCAGTTCTTC.